The 13 T cell receptor beta chains listed next were all sequenced from one sample in a study of blood T cell repertoires in COVID-19 (dated by TCRdb to the early 2020s). The library was generated by the immunoSEQ multiplex PCR assay. Held by TCRdb, this immuneACCESS table contains in-frame sequences only and omits some clones. Under half of the omission traces to an unresolved V gene where checked; the cause of the rest is unknown. The sample data list tens of thousands of clones, and around 88% of these were observed just once. Of the sample, less than 9% falls within the top ten clones. The sequencing sample was made of peripheral blood. Receptor source: an elderly woman with acute or convalescent COVID-19.

This clone came up once. This sequence joins TRBV27 and TRBJ2-7; 9 positions match TRBD1. Trimming at V came to 5 bases and at J to 1 base, leaving 6 bases not matched to a gene. The germline CDR1 and CDR2 sequences are MNHEY and SMNVEV (reference sequence). The CDR3 has 15 residues. The CDR3 nucleotides are TGTGCCAGCAGTCTTACCGGGACAGGGTCCTACGAGCAGTACTTC. Amino acids: CASSLTGTGSYEQYF.

This chain uses TRBV3-1 (or the pseudogene TRBV3-2) with TRBJ1-2; tentatively, D is TRBD1 (5 bases). The CDR3 spans 15 residues. Trimming left V 0 bases short and J 5 bases short, with 13 bases between. Germline V gene sequence: CDR1 LGHDT, CDR2 YNNKEL (reference sequence). The CDR3 protein is CASSQDVGGGYGYTF. The CDR3 nucleotides read TGTGCCAGCAGCCAAGATGTGGGGGGTGGGTATGGCTACACCTTC.

The chain has TRBV20-1 and TRBJ1-5; the match to TRBD1 covers 7 bases. This CDR3 contains 13 residues. Germline V CDR1 and CDR2: DFQATT, SNEGSKA (reference sequence). Germline trimming cut 3 bases from V and 7 bases from J; bases unmatched to any gene: 6. CDR3 in DNA: TGCAGTGCTAGTAAGGGGGCGCAGCAGCCCCAGCATTTT. Its protein is CSASKGAQQPQHF.

The chain carries TRBV6-6 and TRBJ1-4, with 7 bases lining up with TRBD1. Germline-derived CDR1 and CDR2 are MNHNY and SVGAGI (reference sequence). The CDR3 sequence is 14 residues long. V trimming: 4 bases; J trimming: 6 bases; junction bases outside the gene matches: 5. This chain's CDR3 is CASSLTGLYEKLFF. Here the CDR3 DNA reads TGTGCCAGCAGTTTGACAGGGTTGTATGAAAAACTGTTTTTT.

The genes are TRBV6-5 and TRBJ1-2; D not resolved. CDR1 MNHEY and CDR2 SVGAGI come from the germline V gene. This CDR3 region has 11 residues. V lost 6 bases, J lost 6 bases, and 8 bases lay in between. The CDR3 region is CASRWLDGYTF. Written as DNA, the CDR3 is TGTGCCAGCAGATGGTTAGATGGCTACACCTTC.

This clone showed up just once. V usage is TRBV3-1 (or the pseudogene TRBV3-2) and J usage is TRBJ2-7; 9 bases match TRBD2. CDR3 size: 15 residues. Germline V CDR1 and CDR2: LGHDT, YNNKEL (reference sequence). V lost 1 base and J lost 3; bases outside the gene matches: 4. CDR3 nucleotide sequence: TGTGCCAGCAGCCAAGGTCTTAGCGGGAGCTACGAGCAGTACTTC. It translates to CASSQGLSGSYEQYF.

This chain connects TRBV11-2 to TRBJ2-7; weak D call: TRBD2 (5 bases). The germline V gene encodes CDR1 SGHAT and CDR2 FQNNGV. The CDR3 is made up of 15 amino acids. The V end was cut by 2 bases, the J end by 4 bases, with 15 bases between. In DNA, the CDR3 is TGTGCCAGCAGCTTATCGACTACAGCACCATACGAGCAGTACTTC. Translating gives CASSLSTTAPYEQYF.

The genes are TRBV5-4 and TRBJ1-4; TRBD1 might be the D (6 bases). Trimming pared 3 bases from V and 0 bases from J, leaving 9 bases between. Per germline, CDR1 SGHNT and CDR2 YYREEE (reference sequence). CDR3 length: 15 residues. The CDR3 sequence: CASSSTGPTNEKLFF. For the CDR3, the DNA is TGTGCCAGCAGCTCAACAGGGCCAACTAATGAAAAACTGTTTTTT. Combining the CDR3 with reference TRBV5-4 and TRBJ1-4 gives the whole variable domain ETGVTQSPTHLIKTRGQQVTLRCSSQSGHNTVSWYQQALGQGPQFIFQYYREEENGRGNFPPRFSGLQFPNYSSELNVNALELDDSALYLCASSSTGPTNEKLFFGSGTQLSVL.

CDR3 nucleotide sequence: TGTGCCAGTAGTATGACAGGGGCGGGACAGCCCCAGCATTTT. Translating it yields CASSMTGAGQPQHF. V usage is TRBV19 and J usage is TRBJ1-5; 8 bases match TRBD1. CDR1 LNHDA and CDR2 SQIVND come from the germline V gene (reference sequence). The CDR3 is 14 amino acids. With 3 bases clipped from V and 7 bases from J, the junction kept 5 bases outside the gene matches.

The chain uses TRBV5-1 and TRBJ2-7; 10 bases map to TRBD2. The CDR3 is 15 residues long. The V and J ends lost 5 bases and 4 bases, in that order; junction bases with no gene match: 9. Germline lookup yields CDR1 SGHRS and CDR2 YFSETQ. The CDR3, as DNA: TGCGCCAGCAGAGGGGCTAGCGGGAGTATATACGAGCAGTACTTC. Its translation is CASRGASGSIYEQYF.

This clone came up once. V gene TRBV6-2 or TRBV6-3 combines with J gene TRBJ2-7; tentatively, D is TRBD1 (5 bases). Germline CDR1 reads MNHEY; CDR2 reads SVGEGT. V was cut by 2 bases and J by 2 bases, with 7 bases left in between. The CDR3 is made up of 13 amino acids. The CDR3 loop reads CASSYGAPYEQYF. Written as DNA, the CDR3 is TGTGCCAGCAGTTACGGGGCGCCCTACGAGCAGTACTTC.

The chain joins TRBV10-3 to TRBJ1-1, with D unclear. The germline CDR1 and CDR2 sequences are ENHRY and SYGVKD. There are 13 residues in the CDR3. Trimming left V 6 bases short and J 0 bases short, with 8 bases between. The CDR3 reads CAIRPDMNTEAFF. CDR3 nucleotides: TGTGCCATCAGGCCCGACATGAACACTGAAGCTTTCTTT.

CDR3: CASSLEGDEAFF. The CDR3 DNA reads as TGTGCCAGCAGCTTAGAAGGGGATGAAGCTTTCTTT. The chain employs TRBV7-3 and TRBJ1-1; D may be TRBD1 (5 bases). Germline V CDR1 and CDR2: SGHTA, FQGTGA. V lost 2 bases and J lost 7, with 8 bases in between. CDR3 length: 12 amino acids. Supplemented by reference TRBV7-3 and TRBJ1-1, the full variable domain reads GAGVSQTPSNKVTEKGKYVELRCDPISGHTALYWYRQSLGQGPEFLIYFQGTGAADDSGLPNDRFFAVRPEGSVSTLKIQRTERGDSAVYLCASSLEGDEAFFGQGTRLTVV.